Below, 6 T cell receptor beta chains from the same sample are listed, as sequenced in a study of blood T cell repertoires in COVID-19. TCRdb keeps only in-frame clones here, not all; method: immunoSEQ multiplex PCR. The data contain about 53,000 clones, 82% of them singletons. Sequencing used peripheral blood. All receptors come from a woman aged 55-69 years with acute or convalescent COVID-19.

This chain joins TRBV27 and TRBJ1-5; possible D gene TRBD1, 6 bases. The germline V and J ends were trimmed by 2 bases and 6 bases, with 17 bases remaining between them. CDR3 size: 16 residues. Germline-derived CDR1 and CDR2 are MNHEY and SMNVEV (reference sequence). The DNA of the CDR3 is TGTGCCAGCAGTTTAAACGCAGGGGTGGACGTTCAGCCCCAGCATTTT. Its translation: CASSLNAGVDVQPQHF.

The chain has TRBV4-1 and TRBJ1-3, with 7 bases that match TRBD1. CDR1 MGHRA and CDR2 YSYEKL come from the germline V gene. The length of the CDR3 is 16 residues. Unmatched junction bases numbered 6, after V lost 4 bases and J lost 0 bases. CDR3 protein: CASSPTGVLSGNTIYF. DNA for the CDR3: TGCGCCAGCAGCCCCACAGGGGTGCTCTCTGGAAACACCATATATTTT.

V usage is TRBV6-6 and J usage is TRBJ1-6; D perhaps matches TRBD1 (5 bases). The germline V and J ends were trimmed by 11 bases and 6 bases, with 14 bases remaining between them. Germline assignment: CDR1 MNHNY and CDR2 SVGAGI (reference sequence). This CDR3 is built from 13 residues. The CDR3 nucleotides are TGTGCCGGTCGAGACAGCTCTAATTCACCCCTCCACTTT. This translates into CAGRDSSNSPLHF.

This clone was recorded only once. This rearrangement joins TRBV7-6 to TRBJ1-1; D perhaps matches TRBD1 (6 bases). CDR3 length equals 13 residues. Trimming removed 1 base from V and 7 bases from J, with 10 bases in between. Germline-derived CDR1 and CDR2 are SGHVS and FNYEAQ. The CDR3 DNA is TGTGCCAGCAGCTTAGAGCCAGGGGATGAAGCTTTCTTT. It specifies CASSLEPGDEAFF.

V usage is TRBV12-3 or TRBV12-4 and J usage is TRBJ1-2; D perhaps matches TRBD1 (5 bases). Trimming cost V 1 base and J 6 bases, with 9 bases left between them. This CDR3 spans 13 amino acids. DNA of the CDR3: TGTGCCAGCAGTTTAGGGGGCTTAGATGGCTACACCTTC. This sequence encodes CASSLGGLDGYTF.

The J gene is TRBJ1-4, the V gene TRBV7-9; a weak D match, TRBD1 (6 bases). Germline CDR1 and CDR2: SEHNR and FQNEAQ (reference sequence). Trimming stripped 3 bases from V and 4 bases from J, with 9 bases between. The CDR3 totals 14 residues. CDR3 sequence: CASSFRGRNEKLFF. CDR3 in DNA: TGTGCCAGCAGCTTCAGGGGACGTAATGAAAAACTGTTTTTT. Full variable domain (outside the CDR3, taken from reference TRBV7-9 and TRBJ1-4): DTGVSQNPRHKITKRGQNVTFRCDPISEHNRLYWYRQTLGQGPEFLTYFQNEAQLEKSRLLSDRFSAERPKGSFSTLEIQRTEQGDSAMYLCASSFRGRNEKLFFGSGTQLSVL.